Listed below are T cell receptor beta chains from one sample, sequenced in a study of T cells in Graves' hyperthyroidism and ophthalmopathy. MiXCR, run by TCRdb on the multiplex PCR reads, gives a single entry per CDR3 protein. The sample shows approximately 600,000 distinct CDR3 sequences, about 20% of them seen only once. The specimen sequenced was blood. These receptors were collected from a man younger than 40 with Graves' ophthalmopathy. Both conserved end residues are part of each CDR3.

V gene: TRBV25-1
J gene: TRBJ1-4
CDR3 protein: CASSDLPSGMDEKLFF

V gene: TRBV14
J gene: TRBJ2-2
CDR3 protein: CASSLLDNTGELFF

V gene: TRBV20-1
J gene: TRBJ2-5
CDR3 protein: CSARDDAREGQETQYF

V gene: TRBV20-1
J gene: TRBJ2-7
CDR3 protein: CSARRDSGEQYF

V gene: TRBV20-1
J gene: TRBJ2-7
CDR3 protein: CSASTSLKYEQYF

V gene: TRBV7-9
J gene: TRBJ2-7
CDR3 protein: CASSQPGQGDYEQYF

V gene: TRBV4-1
J gene: TRBJ1-6
CDR3 protein: CASSQDGGSYNSPLHF

V gene: TRBV19
J gene: TRBJ2-2
CDR3 protein: CASSIKGGTGELFF

V gene: TRBV4-1
J gene: -
CDR3 protein: CASSEQGAYNEQYF

V gene: TRBV27
J gene: TRBJ2-7
CDR3 protein: CASRTGTSGRNYEQYF

V gene: TRBV20-1
J gene: TRBJ2-7
CDR3 protein: CSASISLEGHQKLRDRHYEQYF

V gene: TRBV11-2
J gene: TRBJ1-4
CDR3 protein: CASSLVGGQGEKLFF

V gene: TRBV3-1
J gene: TRBJ1-1
CDR3 protein: CASSQGALGAFF

V gene: TRBV29-1
J gene: TRBJ2-7
CDR3 protein: CSVGRTTTYEQYF

V gene: TRBV5-1
J gene: TRBJ1-2
CDR3 protein: CASSWGDRDVDGYTF

V gene: TRBV6-2/TRBV6-3
J gene: TRBJ2-4
CDR3 protein: CASSFGQAQYF

V gene: TRBV5-1
J gene: TRBJ2-1
CDR3 protein: CASSPASGRGNEQFF

V gene: TRBV7-2
J gene: TRBJ2-7
CDR3 protein: CASSPLRTTGSGAMSSYEQYF